The entry below gives a single T cell receptor (beta chain) sequence along with its context. Its antigen is currently unknown. These data come from a study of OX40 agonist ivuxolimab in advanced cancers. This table comes from immunoSEQ multiplex PCR, and its TCRdb copy is limited to in-frame clones, with some not included. This sample has 100,000 to 110,000 clones, with about 89% found just once. Study results and limitations: Low normalized clonal expansion also occurred in some nonresponding patients. Among the least clonally expanded were partial responders at 0.1-3.0 mg/kg.

Autoimmune disease history or systemic immunosuppression led to patient exclusion. Baseline, cycle 4 day 1, and cycle 7 day 1 were the blood sampling points. This specimen was CD4+ or CD8+ T cells sorted from blood, taken in a trial of the OX40 agonist ivuxolimab. This TCR was sampled from an adult with an advanced solid tumor such as melanoma, head and neck, liver or kidney cancer.

CDR3 sequence (DNA): TGCGCCAGCAGCTTGGACGGACTAGCGGGGAGCTCCTACGAGCAGTACTTC. Translating gives CASSLDGLAGSSYEQYF. The genes are TRBV5-1 and TRBJ2-7; TRBD2 matches 12 bases. Germline CDR1 SGHRS, CDR2 YFSETQ. With V trimmed by 0 bases and J by 0 bases, 4 bases remained unmatched. The CDR3 totals 17 residues.